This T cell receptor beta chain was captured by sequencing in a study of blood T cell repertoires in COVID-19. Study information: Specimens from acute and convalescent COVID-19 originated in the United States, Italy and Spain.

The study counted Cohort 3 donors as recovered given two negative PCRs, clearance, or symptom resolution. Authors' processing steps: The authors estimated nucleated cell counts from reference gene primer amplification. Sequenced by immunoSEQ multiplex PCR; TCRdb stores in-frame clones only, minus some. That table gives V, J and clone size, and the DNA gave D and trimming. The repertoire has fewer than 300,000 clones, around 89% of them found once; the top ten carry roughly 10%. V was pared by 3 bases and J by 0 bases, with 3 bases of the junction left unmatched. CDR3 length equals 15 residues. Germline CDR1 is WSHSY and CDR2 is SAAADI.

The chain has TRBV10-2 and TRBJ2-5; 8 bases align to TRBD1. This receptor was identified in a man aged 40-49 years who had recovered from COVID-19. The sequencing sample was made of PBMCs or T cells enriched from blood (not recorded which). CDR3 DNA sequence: TGCGCCAGCAGTGACGACAGGGGATACCAAGAGACCCAGTACTTC. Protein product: CASSDDRGYQETQYF.